This TCR beta chain was captured by sequencing in a study of cytomegalovirus exposure and HLA in healthy donors. The study, taken as a whole, reports: It was reported that the classifier diagnosed cytomegalovirus status with high specificity and sensitivity in both the original and validation cohorts. Reportedly, fewer N-insertions than the 666-donor mean appeared in an Asian-associated ancestry cluster in a later analysis.

A multiplex PCR was run with 60 Vbeta primers and 13 Jbeta primers. Measured with immunoSEQ multiplex PCR; TCRdb has only the in-frame clones, and not every one. The top ten hold roughly 2.1% of the sample, which has about 190,000 clones, roughly 76% seen once. Germline lookup yields CDR1 MDHEN and CDR2 SYDVKM. This CDR3 spans 12 amino acids. Remarks on this clone: As yet, its antigen is unknown.

The TCR was taken from a woman under 40 in good health and CMV-seropositive. The sequenced sample consisted of PBMCs. The rearrangement joins TRBV28 to TRBJ2-5; the D is unclear. The J call may be wrong; the DNA end is better matched by TRBJ2-7. The CDR3 nucleotides read TGTGCCAGCAGTTCCCCTCCCTACGAGCAGTACTTC. As protein: CASSSPPYEQYF.